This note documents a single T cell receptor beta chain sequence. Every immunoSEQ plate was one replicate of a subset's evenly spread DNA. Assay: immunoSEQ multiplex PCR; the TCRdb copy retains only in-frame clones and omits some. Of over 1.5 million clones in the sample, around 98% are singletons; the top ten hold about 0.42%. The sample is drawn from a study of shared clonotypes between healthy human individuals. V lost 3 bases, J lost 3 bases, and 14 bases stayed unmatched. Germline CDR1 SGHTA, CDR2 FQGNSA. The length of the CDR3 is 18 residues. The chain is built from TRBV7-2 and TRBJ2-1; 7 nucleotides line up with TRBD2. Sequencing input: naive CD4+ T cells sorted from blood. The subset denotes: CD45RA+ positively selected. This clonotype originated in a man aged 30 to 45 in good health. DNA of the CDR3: TGTGCCAGCAGCTTGGCGGGAGTCACGGGAGAGTACTACAATGAGCAGTTCTTC. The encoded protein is CASSLAGVTGEYYNEQFF.